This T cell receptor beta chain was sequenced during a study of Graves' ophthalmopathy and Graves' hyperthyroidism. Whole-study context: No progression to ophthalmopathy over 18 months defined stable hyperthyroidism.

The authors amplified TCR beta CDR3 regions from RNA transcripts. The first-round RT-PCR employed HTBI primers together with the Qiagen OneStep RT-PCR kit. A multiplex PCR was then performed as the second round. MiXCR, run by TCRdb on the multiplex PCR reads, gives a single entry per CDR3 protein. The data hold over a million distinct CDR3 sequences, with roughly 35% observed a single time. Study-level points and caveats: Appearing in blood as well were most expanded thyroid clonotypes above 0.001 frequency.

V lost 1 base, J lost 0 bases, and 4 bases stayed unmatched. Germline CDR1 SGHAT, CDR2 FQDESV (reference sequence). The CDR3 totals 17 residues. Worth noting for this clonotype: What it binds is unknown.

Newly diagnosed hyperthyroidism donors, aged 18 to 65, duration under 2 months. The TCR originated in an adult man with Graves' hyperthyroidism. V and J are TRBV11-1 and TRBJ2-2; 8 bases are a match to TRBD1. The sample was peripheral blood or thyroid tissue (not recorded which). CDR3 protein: CASSLELGQANTGELFF. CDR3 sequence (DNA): TGTGCCAGCAGCTTAGAGCTGGGACAGGCGAACACCGGGGAGCTGTTTTTT.